Listed here are 32 T cell receptor beta chains from one sample, sequenced in a study of regulatory T cells in long-lasting Graves disease. Noted time point: newly diagnosed GD, antithyroid drugs for less than 3 months. Extracted RNA from PBMCs served as the source of the TCR library. According to the study, TCR beta libraries were built with iRepertoire HTBI primers and CDR3-region Arm-PCR. TCRdb reanalysed the multiplex PCR reads using MiXCR and keeps one entry per CDR3 protein. The table lists roughly 610,000 distinct CDR3 sequences, more than 15% of them singletons, with around 12% in the top ten. These records were also assigned to another study, of T cells in Graves' hyperthyroidism and ophthalmopathy.

The sample in question was peripheral blood mononuclear cells (PBMCs), obtained at new diagnosis, from a patient treated with antithyroid drugs. The source is a man aged 18 to 30 with Graves disease.

The rearrangement joins TRBV20-1 to TRBJ1-2, with D unclear. The CDR3 totals 13 residues. V was cut by 0 bases and J by 3 bases, with 8 bases left in between. Germline-derived CDR1 and CDR2 are DFQATT and SNEGSKA (reference sequence). CDR3 nucleotide sequence: TGCAGTGCTAGAGAGGATCCTGACTATGGCTACACCTTC. Translated: CSAREDPDYGYTF.

The chain has TRBV18 and TRBJ2-7; D is ambiguous. CDR1 is KGHSH, CDR2 LQKENI, per germline. Trimming shortened V by 4 bases and J by 0 bases, and 13 bases separated the two germline ends. The length of the CDR3 is 15 residues. In DNA form, the CDR3 reads TGTGCCAGCTCACGTCAGGACCGACCCTCCTACGAGCAGTACTTC. Encoded protein: CASSRQDRPSYEQYF.

This clonotype was seen many times. The chain uses TRBV7-9 and TRBJ2-1, with TRBD2 matching 7 bases. From germline, CDR1 is SEHNR and CDR2 FQNEAQ (reference sequence). Germline trimming cut 5 bases from V and 5 bases from J; bases unmatched to any gene: 12. CDR3 length: 16 residues. The chain's CDR3 is CASSGGGRENDNEQFF. The CDR3, as DNA: TGTGCCAGCAGCGGAGGTGGGCGGGAGAACGACAATGAGCAGTTCTTC.

This clonotype was counted a few times. A much larger clone sits a single nucleotide away, making a read error possible. The J gene is TRBJ2-1, the V gene TRBV7-9; D unresolved. The CDR3 has 12 amino acids. With 4 bases removed from V and 10 bases from J, the gap between germline ends came to 11 bases. Germline CDR1 reads SEHNR; CDR2 reads FQNEAQ (reference sequence). This CDR3 reads CASSSAKTEQFF. In DNA form, the CDR3 reads TGTGCCAGCAGCTCAGCGAAAACCGAGCAGTTCTTC. Filled out from reference TRBV7-9 and TRBJ2-1, the complete variable domain reads DTGVSQNPRHKITKRGQNVTFRCDPISEHNRLYWYRQTLGQGPEFLTYFQNEAQLEKSRLLSDRFSAERPKGSFSTLEIQRTEQGDSAMYLCASSSAKTEQFFGPGTRLTVL.

This clonotype was recorded a few times. The chain couples TRBV19 to TRBJ2-2, with unresolved D. The germline gives CDR1 LNHDA, CDR2 SQIVND (reference sequence). CDR3 length: 14 amino acids. V was trimmed by 6 bases and J by 0 bases, leaving 8 bases between them. CDR3 protein: CASRQVPNTGELFF. CDR3 nucleotide sequence: TGTGCCAGTAGGCAGGTACCGAACACCGGGGAGCTGTTTTTT.

This clonotype was seen at least ten times. The chain carries TRBV3-1 and TRBJ1-5; D remains ambiguous. The CDR3 has 13 amino acids. Trimming removed 2 bases at V and 4 bases at J, with 6 bases between. CDR1 LGHDT and CDR2 YNNKEL come from the germline V gene (reference sequence). This CDR3 is CASSQQTNQPQHF. As DNA, the CDR3 is TGTGCCAGCAGCCAACAAACTAATCAGCCCCAGCATTTT.

This clonotype has just a few counts. The V gene is TRBV10-3, the J gene TRBJ2-2; 9 nucleotides line up with TRBD2. Germline V gene lookup returns CDR1 ENHRY and CDR2 SYGVKD. This CDR3 has 14 amino acids. V lost 11 bases and J lost 5; bases outside the gene matches: 9. The CDR3 is CASGGLAGTGELFF. As DNA, the CDR3 is TGTGCCTCCGGGGGGCTAGCGGGAACCGGGGAGCTGTTTTTT.

This clonotype came up many times. This chain joins TRBV2 and TRBJ1-2, with TRBD1 as a possible D gene (5 bases). CDR1 is SNHLY and CDR2 is FYNNEI in the germline V gene. V dropped 6 bases and J dropped 6 bases, with 14 bases sitting between them. This CDR3 is built from 13 residues. This CDR3 reads CASSLTGLDGYTF. DNA of the CDR3: TGTGCCAGCAGCTTAACAGGCTTGGATGGCTACACCTTC.

CDR3 coding DNA: TGTGCCAGCAGCACAGGACTAGCGGGAGGGGGCACCGGGGAGCTGTTTTTT. Its protein product is CASSTGLAGGGTGELFF. This rearrangement joins TRBV7-3 to TRBJ2-2; TRBD2 matches 15 bases. Germline loops: CDR1 SGHTA, CDR2 FQGTGA. The J segment lost 4 bases and the V segment lost 5 bases, leaving 5 bases of the junction unmatched. This CDR3 contains 17 residues.

As for this clonotype: A much larger clone lies one base from this, so it may be a read error. This chain joins TRBV5-1 and TRBJ2-1, with TRBD1 matching over 12 bases. Trimming removed 3 bases from V and 10 bases from J; junction bases left unmatched: 5. The germline V gene encodes CDR1 SGHRS and CDR2 YFSETQ. The CDR3 totals 14 residues. The CDR3 DNA reads as TGCGCCAGCAGCTCGGGACAGGGGGCGCAGGAGCAGTTCTTC. This encodes CASSSGQGAQEQFF.

This clonotype was seen a handful of times. This chain connects TRBV29-1 to TRBJ1-1, with D perhaps TRBD1 (5 bases). Deletions cut 5 bases from V and 5 bases from J, with 9 bases between. This CDR3 has 11 amino acids. The germline V gene encodes CDR1 SQVTM and CDR2 ANQGSEA. The CDR3 DNA reads as TGCAGCGTTAGAAGGGGTACTGAAGCTTTCTTT. The encoded protein is CSVRRGTEAFF. Looking up the rest from reference TRBV29-1 and TRBJ1-1 gives the full variable domain: SAVISQKPSRDICQRGTSLTIQCQVDSQVTMMFWYRQQPGQSLTLIATANQGSEATYESGFVIDKFPISRPNLTFSTLTVSNMSPEDSSIYLCSVRRGTEAFFGQGTRLTVV.

This clonotype has a count of ten or more. Relative to the germline gene, one junction end is altered; a read error may explain this. CDR3 sequence (DNA): TGTGCCAGCAGTTTAGTGAGGAACACTGAAGCTTTCTTT. It codes for CASSLVRNTEAFF. This chain joins TRBV5-1 and TRBJ1-1, with D unclear. In germline, CDR1 is SGHRS, CDR2 YFSETQ. The CDR3 is made up of 13 amino acids. The variable domain in full, with the rest retrieved from reference TRBV5-1 and TRBJ1-1, is KAGVTQTPRYLIKTRGQQVTLSCSPISGHRSVSWYQQTPGQGLQFLFEYFSETQRNKGNFPGRFSGRQFSNSRSEMNVSTLELGDSALYLCASSLVRNTEAFFGQGTRLTVV.

This chain connects TRBV19 to TRBJ1-4; TRBD1 matches at 7 bases. Losses at the gene ends were 3 bases for V and 3 bases for J; bases not matched to a gene: 1. This CDR3 is 14 amino acids long. The V gene's germline CDR1 is LNHDA and CDR2 SQIVND (reference sequence). CDR3 in DNA: TGTGCCAGTAGTATCGGACAGGCTAATGAAAAACTGTTTTTT. It specifies CASSIGQANEKLFF.

The chain joins TRBV14 to TRBJ1-1, with no clear D. The germline V and J ends were trimmed by 3 bases and 1 base, with 9 bases remaining between them. The CDR3 extends over 14 amino acids. Germline CDR1 SGHDN, CDR2 FVKESK. CDR3 protein: CASSQWGKNTEAFF. CDR3 bases: TGTGCCAGCAGCCAGTGGGGAAAGAACACTGAAGCTTTCTTT.

The genes are TRBV3-1 and TRBJ2-6; D may be TRBD1 (6 bases). Deletions cut 1 base from V and 0 bases from J, with 10 bases between. Looked up from germline, CDR1 is LGHDT and CDR2 is YNNKEL (reference sequence). The CDR3 extends over 17 amino acids. The CDR3 region is CASSQGTDHSGANVLTF. The CDR3 DNA is TGTGCCAGCAGCCAAGGGACAGACCACTCTGGGGCCAACGTCCTGACTTTC.

A few counts support this clonotype. J is TRBJ1-1 and V is TRBV28; tentatively, D is TRBD1 (5 bases). Trimming stripped 5 bases from V and 8 bases from J, with 9 bases between. The CDR3 extends over 11 amino acids. Germline V gene sequence: CDR1 MDHEN, CDR2 SYDVKM. In DNA form, the CDR3 reads TGTGCCAGCAGTACTCACAGGGAAGCTTTCTTT. This encodes CASSTHREAFF.

The chain links TRBV9 to TRBJ2-7; D remains ambiguous. Trimming took 4 bases from V and 3 from J, leaving 17 bases between them. The CDR3 runs to 15 residues. CDR1 SGDLS and CDR2 YYNGEE come from the germline V gene. The CDR3 DNA reads TGTGCCAGCAGCCCAGGCGTAAGGTCAGACTACGAGCAGTACTTC. It codes for CASSPGVRSDYEQYF.

The chain uses TRBV19 and TRBJ2-1; D call uncertain. The CDR3 sequence is 14 residues long. Germline CDR1 reads LNHDA; CDR2 reads SQIVND (reference sequence). Trimming stripped 1 base from V and 5 bases from J, with 9 bases between. CDR3 bases: TGTGCCAGTAGTATAGTTGACATGAACAATGAGCAGTTCTTC. This encodes CASSIVDMNNEQFF.

Remarks on this clonotype: Germline is not matched at one junction end, which may reflect a read error. This rearrangement joins TRBV7-9 to TRBJ2-7; D ambiguous. Germline lookup yields CDR1 SEHNR and CDR2 FQNEAQ (reference sequence). This CDR3 is built from 13 residues. The DNA of the CDR3 is TGTGCCAGCAGCTTTAATAGGGCCTACGAGCAGAACTTC. Its translation: CASSFNRAYEQNF. The full variable domain, with the rest looked up from reference TRBV7-9 and TRBJ2-7, is DTGVSQNPRHKITKRGQNVTFRCDPISEHNRLYWYRQTLGQGPEFLTYFQNEAQLEKSRLLSDRFSAERPKGSFSTLEIQRTEQGDSAMYLCASSFNRAYEQNFGPGTRLTVT.

A note on this clonotype: A read error likely explains this, since a far larger clone differs by one base. The chain combines TRBV27 with TRBJ2-3; D remains unclear. Germline loops: CDR1 MNHEY, CDR2 SMNVEV (reference sequence). The CDR3 is made up of 16 amino acids. V shed 5 bases and J shed 0 bases, with 15 bases lying between them. For the CDR3, the DNA is TGTGCCAGCAGTCCCGGGCCAGCCAAGAGCACAGATACGCAGTATTTT. It codes for CASSPGPAKSTDTQYF.

This clonotype turned up a few times. The chain carries TRBV3-1 and TRBJ1-3; no clear D. Germline CDR1 and CDR2: LGHDT and YNNKEL (reference sequence). The germline V and J ends were trimmed by 4 bases and 0 bases, with 4 bases remaining between them. CDR3 size: 13 residues. CDR3 sequence reads: CASSPVSGNTIYF. The CDR3 DNA sequence: TGTGCCAGCAGCCCTGTCTCTGGAAACACCATATATTTT.

This clonotype has at least ten counts. The chain recombines TRBV12-3 or TRBV12-4 with TRBJ1-2; D might be TRBD1 (5 bases). The CDR3 sequence is 14 residues long. V was trimmed by 4 bases and J by 3 bases, leaving 12 bases between them. The CDR3 nucleotides are TGTGCCAGCAGTTCCGACGGGGGAGACTATGGCTACACCTTC. It specifies CASSSDGGDYGYTF.

This clonotype was seen more than once but under ten times. The J gene is TRBJ2-3, the V gene TRBV7-9, with 10 bases that match TRBD2. With 2 bases clipped from V and 4 bases from J, the junction kept 0 bases outside the gene matches. This CDR3 comprises 14 residues. From germline, CDR1 is SEHNR and CDR2 FQNEAQ (reference sequence). The CDR3 DNA reads as TGTGCCAGCAGCTTACTAGCGGGAGCAGATACGCAGTATTTT. Translation: CASSLLAGADTQYF.

This clonotype was seen many times. The rearrangement joins TRBV5-1 to TRBJ1-1; 10 nucleotides line up with TRBD1. Germline-derived CDR1 and CDR2 are SGHRS and YFSETQ. The CDR3 contains 14 residues. The J segment lost 5 bases and the V segment lost 5 bases, leaving 6 bases of the junction unmatched. CDR3 protein: CASREGTGETEAFF. CDR3 DNA sequence: TGCGCCAGCAGAGAGGGGACAGGGGAAACTGAAGCTTTCTTT.

This clonotype was counted at least ten times. The chain employs TRBV18 and TRBJ2-7, with a possible D match to TRBD2 (7 bases). Per germline, CDR1 KGHSH and CDR2 LQKENI. The CDR3 is 16 amino acids. Between the trimmed V and J ends, which lost 3 bases and 0 bases, there was a span of 15 bases. The CDR3 DNA sequence: TGTGCCAGCTCACCCCGGGGAGGGGGGAGCTCCTACGAGCAGTACTTC. Protein: CASSPRGGGSSYEQYF. Together with reference TRBV18 and TRBJ2-7, the CDR3 gives the full variable domain: NAGVMQNPRHLVRRRGQEARLRCSPMKGHSHVYWYRQLPEEGLKFMVYLQKENIIDESGMPKERFSAEFPKEGPSILRIQQVVRGDSAAYFCASSPRGGGSSYEQYFGPGTRLTVT.

This clonotype turned up a few times. This chain uses TRBV27 with TRBJ2-1, with D possibly called TRBD1 or TRBD2 (6 bases each). Germline V gene lookup returns CDR1 MNHEY and CDR2 SMNVEV (reference sequence). Trimming left V 6 bases short and J 7 bases short, with 19 bases between. The CDR3 contains 15 residues. CDR3 DNA: TGTGCCAGCAGCCACCAAGCAGAAGGGGGGAATGAGCAGTTCTTC. It translates to CASSHQAEGGNEQFF.

This clonotype was observed a handful of times. The chain combines TRBV12-3 or TRBV12-4 with TRBJ1-1, with unresolved D. The V and J ends lost 2 bases and 7 bases respectively, with 11 bases between them. This CDR3 is 13 amino acids long. CDR3 in amino acids: CASSLKGRDEAFF. In DNA, the CDR3 is TGTGCCAGCAGTTTAAAGGGTCGCGATGAAGCTTTCTTT.

This clonotype was found many times. The V and J genes are TRBV6-1 and TRBJ2-3; D is ambiguous. Looked up from germline, CDR1 is MNHNS and CDR2 is SASEGT. The CDR3 contains 15 residues. V lost 7 bases and J lost 1, with 15 bases in between. The CDR3 region is CASNPGRQGTDTQYF. CDR3 bases: TGTGCCAGCAACCCCGGCCGTCAAGGCACAGATACGCAGTATTTT.

This clonotype was counted ten times or more. CDR3 amino acids: CASSSGTSGSYTDTQYF. CDR3 DNA: TGCGCCAGCAGCTCCGGGACTAGCGGGAGCTACACAGATACGCAGTATTTT. The V call is TRBV5-1, the J call TRBJ2-3, with 14 bases aligning to TRBD2. J lost 2 bases, V lost 3 bases, and 5 bases had no gene match. Germline CDR1 SGHRS, CDR2 YFSETQ. There are 17 residues in the CDR3. The entire variable domain, with the rest obtained from reference TRBV5-1 and TRBJ2-3, is as follows: KAGVTQTPRYLIKTRGQQVTLSCSPISGHRSVSWYQQTPGQGLQFLFEYFSETQRNKGNFPGRFSGRQFSNSRSEMNVSTLELGDSALYLCASSSGTSGSYTDTQYFGPGTRLTVL.

This clonotype was observed a few times. The rearrangement uses TRBV7-9 and TRBJ2-7; 7 bases fit TRBD2. Germline CDR1 and CDR2: SEHNR and FQNEAQ (reference sequence). V lost 4 bases, J lost 6 bases, and 9 bases stayed unmatched. The CDR3 has 14 residues. CDR3 nucleotide sequence: TGTGCCAGCAGCTCAAGGACTAGGGTGTTCGAGCAGTACTTC. Amino acids: CASSSRTRVFEQYF.

This clonotype was observed at least ten times. This rearrangement joins TRBV20-1 to TRBJ2-7, with TRBD2 matching over 7 bases. Germline values: CDR1 DFQATT, CDR2 SNEGSKA (reference sequence). Trimming removed 3 bases from V and 5 bases from J; junction bases left unmatched: 10. The CDR3 spans 14 residues. CDR3: CSARGLGGDHEQYF. The CDR3 region has the DNA TGCAGTGCTAGGGGGCTGGGAGGGGACCACGAGCAGTACTTC.

This clonotype was seen many times. This rearrangement joins TRBV5-6 to TRBJ2-6; no firm D call. Trimming cost V 0 bases and J 0 bases, with 13 bases left between them. The CDR3 spans 18 residues. From germline, CDR1 is SGHDT and CDR2 YYEEEE. CDR3 protein: CASSLARTVNSGANVLTF. Here the CDR3 DNA reads TGTGCCAGCAGCTTGGCTCGGACGGTGAACTCTGGGGCCAACGTCCTGACTTTC. Filled out from reference TRBV5-6 and TRBJ2-6, the complete variable domain reads DAGVTQSPTHLIKTRGQQVTLRCSPKSGHDTVSWYQQALGQGPQFIFQYYEEEERQRGNFPDRFSGHQFPNYSSELNVNALLLGDSALYLCASSLARTVNSGANVLTFGAGSRLTVL.